This T cell receptor (beta chain) was profiled in a study of blood T cells in healthy people across ages. Isolated per sample were at least 7 million PBMCs. The extraction recovered at least 5.5 micrograms of total RNA per sample. With a J-beta primer mix and a sample-barcoded 5' primer, a second PCR ran roughly 6 to 11 cycles. One entry per CDR3 protein, called by TCRdb with MiXCR from the 5' RACE reads. The sample yields about 680,000 distinct CDR3 sequences, 45% to 50% seen once. V was cut by 4 bases and J by 5 bases, with 6 bases left in between. The CDR3 runs 11 residues. Germline V gene lookup returns CDR1 SQVTM and CDR2 ANQGSEA. Study observations and caveats: The recorded TCR beta diversity per million T cells decreased in a roughly linear manner with age.

This clonotype has only a few counts. Antigen unknown. The rearrangement links TRBV29-1 to TRBJ2-1; D remains unclear. This receptor was taken from a woman aged 55-69 years in good health. Input material: blood. The CDR3 DNA follows: TGCAGCGTTGTATCTGACAATGAGCAGTTCTTC. This sequence encodes CSVVSDNEQFF.